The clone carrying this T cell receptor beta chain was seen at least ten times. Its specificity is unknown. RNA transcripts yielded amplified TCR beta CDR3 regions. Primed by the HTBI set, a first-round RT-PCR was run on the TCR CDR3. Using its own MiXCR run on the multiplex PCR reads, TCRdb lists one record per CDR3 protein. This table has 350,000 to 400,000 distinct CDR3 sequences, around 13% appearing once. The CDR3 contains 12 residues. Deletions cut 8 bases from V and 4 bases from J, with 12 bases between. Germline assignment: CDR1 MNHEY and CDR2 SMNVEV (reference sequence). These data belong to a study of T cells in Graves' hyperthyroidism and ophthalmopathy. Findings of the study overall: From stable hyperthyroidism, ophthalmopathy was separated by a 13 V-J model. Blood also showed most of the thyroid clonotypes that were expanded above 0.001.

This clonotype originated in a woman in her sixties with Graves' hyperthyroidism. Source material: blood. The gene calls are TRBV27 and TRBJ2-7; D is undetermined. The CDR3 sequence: CASPKTPYEQYF. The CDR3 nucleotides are TGTGCCAGCCCAAAAACGCCGTACGAGCAGTACTTC.